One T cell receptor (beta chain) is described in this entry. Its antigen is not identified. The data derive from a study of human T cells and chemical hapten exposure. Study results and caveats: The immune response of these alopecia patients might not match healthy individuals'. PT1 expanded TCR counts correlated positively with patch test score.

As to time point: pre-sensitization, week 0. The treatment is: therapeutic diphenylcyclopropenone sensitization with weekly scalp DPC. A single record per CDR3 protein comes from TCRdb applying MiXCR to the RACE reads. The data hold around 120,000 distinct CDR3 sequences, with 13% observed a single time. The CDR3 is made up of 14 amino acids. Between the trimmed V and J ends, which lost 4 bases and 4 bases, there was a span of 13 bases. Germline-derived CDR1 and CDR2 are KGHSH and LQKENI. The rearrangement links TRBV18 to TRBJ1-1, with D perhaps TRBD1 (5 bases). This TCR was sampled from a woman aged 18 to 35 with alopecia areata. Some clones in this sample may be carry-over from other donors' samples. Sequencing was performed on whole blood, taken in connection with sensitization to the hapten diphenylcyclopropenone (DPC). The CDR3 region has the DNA TGTGCCAGCTCACAATCTTTGGGGGGCACTGAAGCTTTCTTT. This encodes CASSQSLGGTEAFF.